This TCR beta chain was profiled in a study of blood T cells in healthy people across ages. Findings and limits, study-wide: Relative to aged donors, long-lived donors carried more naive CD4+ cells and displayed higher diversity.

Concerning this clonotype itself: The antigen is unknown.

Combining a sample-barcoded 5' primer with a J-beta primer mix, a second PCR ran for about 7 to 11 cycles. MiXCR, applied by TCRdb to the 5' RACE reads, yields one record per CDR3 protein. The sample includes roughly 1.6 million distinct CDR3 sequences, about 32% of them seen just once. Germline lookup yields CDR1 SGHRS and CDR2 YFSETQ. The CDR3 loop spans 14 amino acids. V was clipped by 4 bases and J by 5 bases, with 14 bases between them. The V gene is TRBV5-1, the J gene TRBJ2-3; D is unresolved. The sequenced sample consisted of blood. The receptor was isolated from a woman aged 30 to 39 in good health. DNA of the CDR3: TGCGCCAGCAGCCCGGCGGCCCACATAGATACGCAGTATTTT. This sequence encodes CASSPAAHIDTQYF.